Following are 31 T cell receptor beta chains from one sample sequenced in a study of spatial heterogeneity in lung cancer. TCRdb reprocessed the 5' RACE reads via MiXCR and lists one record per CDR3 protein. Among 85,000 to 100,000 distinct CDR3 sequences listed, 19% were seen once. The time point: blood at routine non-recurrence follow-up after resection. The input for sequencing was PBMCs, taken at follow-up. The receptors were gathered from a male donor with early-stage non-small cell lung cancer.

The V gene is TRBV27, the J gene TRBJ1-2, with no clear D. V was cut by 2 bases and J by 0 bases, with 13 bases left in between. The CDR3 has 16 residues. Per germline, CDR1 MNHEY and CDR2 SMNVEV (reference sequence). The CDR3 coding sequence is TGTGCCAGCAGTTTAGCGGCTGGGCTTTCTAACTATGGCTACACCTTC. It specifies CASSLAAGLSNYGYTF.

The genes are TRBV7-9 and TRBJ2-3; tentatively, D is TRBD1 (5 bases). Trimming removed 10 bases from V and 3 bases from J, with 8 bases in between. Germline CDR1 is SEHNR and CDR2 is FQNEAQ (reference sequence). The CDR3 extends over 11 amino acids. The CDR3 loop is CAIQGTDTQYF. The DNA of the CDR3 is TGTGCCATCCAGGGTACAGATACGCAGTATTTT.

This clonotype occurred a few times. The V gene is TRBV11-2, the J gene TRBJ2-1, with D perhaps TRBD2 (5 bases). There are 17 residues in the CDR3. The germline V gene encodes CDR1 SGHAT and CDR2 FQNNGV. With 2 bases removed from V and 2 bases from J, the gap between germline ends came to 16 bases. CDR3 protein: CASSLIYSVETYNEQFF. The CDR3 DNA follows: TGTGCCAGCAGCTTAATCTATAGCGTGGAGACCTACAATGAGCAGTTCTTC.

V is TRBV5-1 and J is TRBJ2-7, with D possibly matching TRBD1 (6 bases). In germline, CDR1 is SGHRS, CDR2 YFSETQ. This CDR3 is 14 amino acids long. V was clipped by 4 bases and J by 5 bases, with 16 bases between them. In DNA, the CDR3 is TGCGCCAGCAGCGGAACCCAACAGGGCCACGAGCAGTACTTC. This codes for CASSGTQQGHEQYF.

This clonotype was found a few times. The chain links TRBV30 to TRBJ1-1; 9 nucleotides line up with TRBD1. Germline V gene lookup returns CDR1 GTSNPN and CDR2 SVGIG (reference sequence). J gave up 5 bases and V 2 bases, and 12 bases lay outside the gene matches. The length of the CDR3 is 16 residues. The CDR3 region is CAWSPEPGTGITEAFF. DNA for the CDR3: TGTGCCTGGAGTCCTGAGCCCGGGACAGGGATTACTGAAGCTTTCTTT.

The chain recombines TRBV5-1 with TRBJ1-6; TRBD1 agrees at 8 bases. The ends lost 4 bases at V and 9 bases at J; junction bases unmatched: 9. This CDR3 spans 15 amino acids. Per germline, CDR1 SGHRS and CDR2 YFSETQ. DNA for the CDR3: TGCGCCAGCAGCCTAAAGGGGACAGGAGGTTCACCCCTCCACTTT. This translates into CASSLKGTGGSPLHF.

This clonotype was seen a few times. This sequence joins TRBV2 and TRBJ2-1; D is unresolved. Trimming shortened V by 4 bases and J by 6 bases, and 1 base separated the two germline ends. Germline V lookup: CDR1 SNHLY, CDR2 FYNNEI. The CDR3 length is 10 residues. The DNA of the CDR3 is TGTGCCAGCAGTGTCAATGAGCAGTTCTTC. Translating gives CASSVNEQFF.

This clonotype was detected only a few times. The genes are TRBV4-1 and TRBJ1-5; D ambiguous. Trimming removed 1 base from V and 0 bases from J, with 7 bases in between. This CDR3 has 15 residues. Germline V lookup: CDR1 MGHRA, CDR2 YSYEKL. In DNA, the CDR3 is TGCGCCAGCAGCCAAGTTTCCGGTAGCAATCAGCCCCAGCATTTT. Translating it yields CASSQVSGSNQPQHF.

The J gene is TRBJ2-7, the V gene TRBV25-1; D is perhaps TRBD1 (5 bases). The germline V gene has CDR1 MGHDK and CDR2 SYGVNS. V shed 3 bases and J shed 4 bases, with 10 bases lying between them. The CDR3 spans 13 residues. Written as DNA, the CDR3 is TGTGCCAGCAGTGACATGACAGAGTACGAGCAGTACTTC. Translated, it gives CASSDMTEYEQYF.

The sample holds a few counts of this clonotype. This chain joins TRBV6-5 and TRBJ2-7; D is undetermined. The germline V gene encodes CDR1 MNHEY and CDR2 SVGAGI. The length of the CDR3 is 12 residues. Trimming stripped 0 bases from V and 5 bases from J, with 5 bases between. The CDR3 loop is CASSYSTNEQYF. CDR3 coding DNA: TGTGCCAGCAGTTACTCCACCAACGAGCAGTACTTC.

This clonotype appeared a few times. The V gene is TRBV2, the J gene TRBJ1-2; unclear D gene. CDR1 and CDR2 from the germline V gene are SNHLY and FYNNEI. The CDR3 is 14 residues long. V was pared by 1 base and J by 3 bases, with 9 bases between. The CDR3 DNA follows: TGTGCCAGCAGTGAAGGACACCCTGACTATGGCTACACCTTC. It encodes CASSEGHPDYGYTF.

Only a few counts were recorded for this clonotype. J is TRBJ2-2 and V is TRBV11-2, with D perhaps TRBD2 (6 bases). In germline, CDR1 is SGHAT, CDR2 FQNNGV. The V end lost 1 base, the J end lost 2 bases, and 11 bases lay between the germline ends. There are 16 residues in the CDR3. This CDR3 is CASSLAGLFNTGELFF. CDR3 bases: TGTGCCAGCAGCTTAGCGGGACTTTTTAACACCGGGGAGCTGTTTTTT.

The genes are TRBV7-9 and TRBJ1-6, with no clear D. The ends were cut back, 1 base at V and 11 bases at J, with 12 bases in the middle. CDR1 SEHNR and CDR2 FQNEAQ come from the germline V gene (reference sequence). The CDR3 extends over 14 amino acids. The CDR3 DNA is TGTGCCAGCAGCTTAGGGCAGTCCTGGGCACCCCTCCACTTT. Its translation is CASSLGQSWAPLHF.

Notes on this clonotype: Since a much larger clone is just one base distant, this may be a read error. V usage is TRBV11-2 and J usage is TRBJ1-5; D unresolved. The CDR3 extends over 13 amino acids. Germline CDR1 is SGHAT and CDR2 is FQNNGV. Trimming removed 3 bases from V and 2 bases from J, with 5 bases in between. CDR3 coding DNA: TGTGCCAGCAGCTTTGGTGGCAATCAGCCCCAGCATTTT. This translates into CASSFGGNQPQHF.

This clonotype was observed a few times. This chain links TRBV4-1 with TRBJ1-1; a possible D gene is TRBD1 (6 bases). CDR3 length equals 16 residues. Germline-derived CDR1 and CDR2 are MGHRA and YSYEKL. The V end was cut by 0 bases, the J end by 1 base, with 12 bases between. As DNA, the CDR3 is TGCGCCAGCAGCCAAGACTCCGGGGGGCAGAACACTGAAGCTTTCTTT. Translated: CASSQDSGGQNTEAFF.

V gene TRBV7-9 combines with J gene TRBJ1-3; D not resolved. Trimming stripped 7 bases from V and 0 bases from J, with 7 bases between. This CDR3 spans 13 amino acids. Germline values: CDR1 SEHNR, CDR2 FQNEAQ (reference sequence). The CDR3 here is CASILGSGNTIYF. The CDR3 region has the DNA TGTGCCAGCATTTTAGGCTCTGGAAACACCATATATTTT.

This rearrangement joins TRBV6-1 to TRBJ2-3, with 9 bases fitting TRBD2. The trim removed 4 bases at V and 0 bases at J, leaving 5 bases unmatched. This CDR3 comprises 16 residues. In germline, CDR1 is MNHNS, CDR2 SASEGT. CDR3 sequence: CASSAHSGGSTDTQYF. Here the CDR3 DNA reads TGTGCCAGCAGTGCGCATAGCGGGGGAAGCACAGATACGCAGTATTTT.

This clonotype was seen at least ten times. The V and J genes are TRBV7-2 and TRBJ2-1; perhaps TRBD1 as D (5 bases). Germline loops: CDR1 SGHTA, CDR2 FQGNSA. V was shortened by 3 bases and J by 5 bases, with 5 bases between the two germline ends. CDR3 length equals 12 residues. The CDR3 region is CASSFRDNEQFF. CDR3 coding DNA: TGTGCCAGCAGCTTCAGGGACAATGAGCAGTTCTTC.

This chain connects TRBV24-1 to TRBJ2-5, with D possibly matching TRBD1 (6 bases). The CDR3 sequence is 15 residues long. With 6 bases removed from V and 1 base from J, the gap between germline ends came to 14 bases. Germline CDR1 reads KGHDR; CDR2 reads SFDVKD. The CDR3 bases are TGTGCCACCAGTTTTTCTTGGGGGCCCCAAGAGACCCAGTACTTC. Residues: CATSFSWGPQETQYF.

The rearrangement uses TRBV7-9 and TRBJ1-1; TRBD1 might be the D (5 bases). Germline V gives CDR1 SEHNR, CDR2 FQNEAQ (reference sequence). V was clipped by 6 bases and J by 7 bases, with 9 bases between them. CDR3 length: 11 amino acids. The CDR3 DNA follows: TGTGCCAGCAGGGAAAGGGGTGAAGCTTTCTTT. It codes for CASRERGEAFF. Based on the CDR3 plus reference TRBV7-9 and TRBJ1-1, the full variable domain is DTGVSQNPRHKITKRGQNVTFRCDPISEHNRLYWYRQTLGQGPEFLTYFQNEAQLEKSRLLSDRFSAERPKGSFSTLEIQRTEQGDSAMYLCASRERGEAFFGQGTRLTVV.

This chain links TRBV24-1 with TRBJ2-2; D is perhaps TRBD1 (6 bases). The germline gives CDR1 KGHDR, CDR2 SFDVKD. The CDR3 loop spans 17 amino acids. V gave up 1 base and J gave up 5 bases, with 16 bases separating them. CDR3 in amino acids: CATSDFVRGARTGELFF. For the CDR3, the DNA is TGTGCCACCAGTGATTTTGTCAGGGGTGCGAGGACCGGGGAGCTGTTTTTT.

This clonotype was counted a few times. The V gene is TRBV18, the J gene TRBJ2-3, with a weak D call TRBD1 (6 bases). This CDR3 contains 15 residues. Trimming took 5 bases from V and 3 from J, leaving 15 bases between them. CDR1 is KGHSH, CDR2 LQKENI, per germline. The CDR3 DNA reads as TGTGCCAGCTCATACATATCTACAGGGACAGATACGCAGTATTTT. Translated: CASSYISTGTDTQYF.

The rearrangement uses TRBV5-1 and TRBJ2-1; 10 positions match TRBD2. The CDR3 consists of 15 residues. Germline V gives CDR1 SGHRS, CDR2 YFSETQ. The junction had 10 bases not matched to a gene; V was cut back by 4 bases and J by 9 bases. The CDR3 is CASSPQAGGPGEQFF. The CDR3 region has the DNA TGCGCCAGCAGCCCGCAAGCGGGAGGGCCTGGTGAGCAGTTCTTC.

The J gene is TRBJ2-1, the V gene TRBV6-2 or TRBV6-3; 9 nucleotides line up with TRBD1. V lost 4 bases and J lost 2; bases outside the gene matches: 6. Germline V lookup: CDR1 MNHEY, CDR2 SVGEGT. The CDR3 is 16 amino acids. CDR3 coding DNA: TGTGCCAGCAGTTTTCCGGGACAGGGAACCTACAATGAGCAGTTCTTC. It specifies CASSFPGQGTYNEQFF.

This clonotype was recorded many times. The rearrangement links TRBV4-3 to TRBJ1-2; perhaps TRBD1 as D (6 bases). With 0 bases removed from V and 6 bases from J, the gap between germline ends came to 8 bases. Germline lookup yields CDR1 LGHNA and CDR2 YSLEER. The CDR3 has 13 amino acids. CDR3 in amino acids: CASSQDSGDGYTF. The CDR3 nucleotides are TGCGCCAGCAGCCAAGACTCAGGGGATGGCTACACCTTC.

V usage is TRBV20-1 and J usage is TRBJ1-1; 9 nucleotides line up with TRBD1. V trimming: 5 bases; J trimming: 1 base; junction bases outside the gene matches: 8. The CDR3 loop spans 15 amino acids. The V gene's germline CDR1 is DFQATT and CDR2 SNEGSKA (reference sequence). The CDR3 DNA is TGCAGTGCTCACAGGGGGCAGGGGTGGAACACTGAAGCTTTCTTT. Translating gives CSAHRGQGWNTEAFF.

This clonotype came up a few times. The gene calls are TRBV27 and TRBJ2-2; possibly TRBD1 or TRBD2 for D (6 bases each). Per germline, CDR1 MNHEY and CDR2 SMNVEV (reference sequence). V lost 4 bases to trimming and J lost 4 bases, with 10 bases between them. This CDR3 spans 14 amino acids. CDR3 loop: CASSSGARTGELFF. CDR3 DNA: TGTGCCAGCAGTTCGGGGGCGCGCACCGGGGAGCTGTTTTTT.

In DNA form, the CDR3 reads TGTGCCAGCAGCTTTACGGAGACCCAGTACTTC. Its protein is CASSFTETQYF. This chain uses TRBV7-2 with TRBJ2-5; D ambiguous. Trimming cost V 3 bases and J 5 bases, with 4 bases left between them. CDR3 size: 11 residues. The germline gives CDR1 SGHTA, CDR2 FQGNSA. Full variable domain (outside the CDR3, taken from reference TRBV7-2 and TRBJ2-5): GAGVSQSPSNKVTEKGKDVELRCDPISGHTALYWYRQSLGQGLEFLIYFQGNSAPDKSGLPSDRFSAERTGGSVSTLTIQRTQQEDSAVYLCASSFTETQYFGPGTRLLVL.

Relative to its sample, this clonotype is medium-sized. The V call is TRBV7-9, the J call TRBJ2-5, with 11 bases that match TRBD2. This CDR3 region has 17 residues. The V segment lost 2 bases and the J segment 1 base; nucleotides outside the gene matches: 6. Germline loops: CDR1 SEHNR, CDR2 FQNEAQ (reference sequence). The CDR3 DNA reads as TGTGCCAGCAGCTTATCGGGCCTAGCGGGGGGCCAAGAGACCCAGTACTTC. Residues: CASSLSGLAGGQETQYF.

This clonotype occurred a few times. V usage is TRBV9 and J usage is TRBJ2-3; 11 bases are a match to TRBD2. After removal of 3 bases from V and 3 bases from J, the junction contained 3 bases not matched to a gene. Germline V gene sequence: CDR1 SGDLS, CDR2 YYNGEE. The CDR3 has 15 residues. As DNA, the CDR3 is TGTGCCAGCAGCGACGGGACTAGCGGTACAGATACGCAGTATTTT. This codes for CASSDGTSGTDTQYF.

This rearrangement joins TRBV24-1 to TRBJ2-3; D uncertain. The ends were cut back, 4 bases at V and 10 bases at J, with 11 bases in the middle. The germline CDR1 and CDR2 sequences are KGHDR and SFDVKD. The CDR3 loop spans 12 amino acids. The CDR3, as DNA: TGTGCCACCAGTGACGCTCCAACCCCGCAGTATTTT. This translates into CATSDAPTPQYF.